This TCR beta chain was documented in a study of T cells in Graves' hyperthyroidism and ophthalmopathy. Trimming cost V 0 bases and J 6 bases; bases outside gene matches: 8. Per the germline V gene, CDR1 is LGHNA and CDR2 is YNFKEQ. This CDR3 region has 18 residues. Over 18 months, lack of ophthalmopathy progression marked Graves' hyperthyroidism as stable. Template material for amplifying TCR beta CDR3 regions consisted of RNA transcripts. Carried out on the TCR CDR3, a first-round RT-PCR used the HTBI primer set. One entry per CDR3 protein results from TCRdb running MiXCR on the multiplex PCR reads. The table includes some 690,000 distinct CDR3 sequences, roughly 17% detected once.

J is TRBJ2-1 and V is TRBV4-2; 13 nucleotides align to TRBD2. Material: blood. The origin of this receptor is a man in his fifties with Graves' hyperthyroidism. DNA for the CDR3: TGTGCCAGCAGCCAAGATGGGCCTTGGACTAGCGGGAGCAATGAGCAGTTCTTC. Encoded protein: CASSQDGPWTSGSNEQFF.